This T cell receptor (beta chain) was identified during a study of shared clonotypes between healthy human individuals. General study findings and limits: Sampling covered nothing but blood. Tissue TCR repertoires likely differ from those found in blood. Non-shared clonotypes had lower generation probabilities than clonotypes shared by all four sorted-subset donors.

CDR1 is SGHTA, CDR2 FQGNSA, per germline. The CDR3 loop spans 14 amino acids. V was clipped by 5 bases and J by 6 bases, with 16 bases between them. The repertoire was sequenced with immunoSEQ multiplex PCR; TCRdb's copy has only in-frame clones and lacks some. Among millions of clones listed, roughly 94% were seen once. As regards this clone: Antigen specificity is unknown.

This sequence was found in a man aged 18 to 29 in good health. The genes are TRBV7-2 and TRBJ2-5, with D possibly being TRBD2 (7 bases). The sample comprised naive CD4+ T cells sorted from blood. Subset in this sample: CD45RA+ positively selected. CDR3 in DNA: TGTGCCAGCAGCGTCGGTGGGGGGGCAAAGACCCAGTACTTC. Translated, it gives CASSVGGGAKTQYF.